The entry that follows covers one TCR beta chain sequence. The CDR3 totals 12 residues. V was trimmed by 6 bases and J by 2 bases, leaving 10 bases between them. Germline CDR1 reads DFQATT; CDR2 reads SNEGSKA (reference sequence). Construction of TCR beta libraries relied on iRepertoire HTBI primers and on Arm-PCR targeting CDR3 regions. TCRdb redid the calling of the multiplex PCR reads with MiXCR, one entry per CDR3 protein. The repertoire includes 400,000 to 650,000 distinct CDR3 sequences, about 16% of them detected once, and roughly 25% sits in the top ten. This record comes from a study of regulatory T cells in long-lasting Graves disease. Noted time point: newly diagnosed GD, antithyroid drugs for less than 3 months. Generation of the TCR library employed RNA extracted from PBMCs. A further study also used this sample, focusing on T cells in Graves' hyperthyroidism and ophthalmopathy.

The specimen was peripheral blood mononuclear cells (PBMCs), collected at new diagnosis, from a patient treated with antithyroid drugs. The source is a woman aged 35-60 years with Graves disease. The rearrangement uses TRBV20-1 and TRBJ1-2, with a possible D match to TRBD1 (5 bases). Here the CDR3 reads CSASDNNYGYTF. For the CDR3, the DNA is TGCAGTGCGTCGGACAACAACTATGGCTACACCTTC.